A single sample gave rise to the 26 T cell receptor beta chains below, sequenced in a study of T cells after yellow fever vaccination (dated 2019 in TCRdb). Explained via the paper, the treatment or condition label denotes: live attenuated yellow fever vaccine strain. The receptor library was made with 5' RACE. The listed sequencing device is Illumina HiSeq 2500. TCRdb took the public reads, trimmed them with fastp at Q25, ran MiXCR for clone calling and kept in-frame beta chains. Each CDR3 protein appears once, grouped with its most common genes and DNA. The sample includes 300,000 to 400,000 distinct CDR3 sequences, with 8.7% observed a single time. The ten largest clones represent roughly 18% of the sample. The source material was PBMCs, sampled on the day of the first yellow fever vaccination. All receptors come from a man aged 18 to 30 who received the YFV17D yellow fever vaccine.

The sample holds many counts of this clonotype. This chain connects TRBV10-3 to TRBJ2-2; no definite D call. V lost 7 bases to trimming and J lost 5 bases, with 5 bases between them. The CDR3 loop spans 11 amino acids. The germline CDR1 and CDR2 sequences are ENHRY and SYGVKD. As DNA, the CDR3 is TGTGCCATCACCACTACCGGGGAGCTGTTTTTT. Translated, it gives CAITTTGELFF.

This clonotype was observed at least ten times. V is TRBV12-3 or TRBV12-4 and J is TRBJ1-2; D unresolved. V lost 6 bases and J 4 bases, leaving 15 bases between the germline ends. This CDR3 has 14 amino acids. CDR3 coding DNA: TGTGCCAGCAGCCCCCAGTTCGGGAGCTATGGCTACACCTTC. Its protein product is CASSPQFGSYGYTF.

Only a few counts were recorded for this clonotype. V is TRBV27 and J is TRBJ2-5, with 8 bases aligning to TRBD1. Germline values: CDR1 MNHEY, CDR2 SMNVEV (reference sequence). The CDR3 length is 14 residues. The V gene end was trimmed by 5 bases and the J gene end by 5 bases; junction bases not matched to a gene: 7. The CDR3 nucleotides read TGTGCCAGCAGTGTGACAGGGGTAGGGGAGACCCAGTACTTC. This gives the protein CASSVTGVGETQYF.

This clonotype appeared a few times. V is TRBV7-9 and J is TRBJ2-7; D is tentatively TRBD1 or TRBD2 (6 bases each). The V end lost 4 bases, the J end lost 7 bases, and 17 bases lay between the germline ends. Germline V gives CDR1 SEHNR, CDR2 FQNEAQ (reference sequence). The CDR3 has 14 amino acids. The CDR3 nucleotides read TGTGCCAGCAGCTCGGGGGCTAGTTGGGCTGAGCAGTACGTC. Translation: CASSSGASWAEQYV.

This chain uses TRBV4-2 with TRBJ2-2; 7 nucleotides agree with TRBD1. Germline V lookup: CDR1 LGHNA, CDR2 YNFKEQ. The CDR3 length is 14 residues. The V and J ends lost 11 bases and 1 base, in that order; junction bases with no gene match: 7. CDR3 sequence reads: CAGNRGQNTGELFF. The CDR3 coding sequence is TGTGCCGGCAACAGGGGCCAGAACACCGGGGAGCTGTTTTTT.

This clonotype showed up many times. V is TRBV6-2 or TRBV6-3 and J is TRBJ2-5; D remains ambiguous. Trimming took 0 bases from V and 4 from J, leaving 3 bases between them. The germline CDR1 and CDR2 sequences are MNHEY and SVGEGT. This CDR3 is 12 amino acids long. CDR3 in DNA: TGTGCCAGCAGTTACTCGACAGAGACCCAGTACTTC. Translated: CASSYSTETQYF.

The rearrangement uses TRBV7-2 and TRBJ2-3; 8 nucleotides align to TRBD2. This CDR3 is built from 16 residues. The junction had 11 bases not matched to a gene; V was cut back by 1 base and J by 8 bases. From germline, CDR1 is SGHTA and CDR2 FQGNSA. The CDR3 nucleotides read TGTGCCAGCAGCTTAGATCGGCGGGGGGTCAAAGGTACGCAGTATTTT. Protein product: CASSLDRRGVKGTQYF.

The CDR3 spells CASSPMDTGELFF. The CDR3 DNA follows: TGTGCCAGCTCACCAATGGACACCGGGGAGCTGTTTTTT. V usage is TRBV18 and J usage is TRBJ2-2; no definite D call. Germline CDR1 reads KGHSH; CDR2 reads LQKENI. This CDR3 contains 13 residues. Trimming left V 2 bases short and J 3 bases short, with 4 bases between. The full variable domain, completed using reference TRBV18 and TRBJ2-2, is NAGVMQNPRHLVRRRGQEARLRCSPMKGHSHVYWYRQLPEEGLKFMVYLQKENIIDESGMPKERFSAEFPKEGPSILRIQQVVRGDSAAYFCASSPMDTGELFFGEGSRLTVL.

In its sample, this clonotype was seen a few times. The chain couples TRBV25-1 to TRBJ2-5, with 8 bases fitting TRBD1. From germline, CDR1 is MGHDK and CDR2 SYGVNS. The junction had 3 bases not matched to a gene; V was cut back by 6 bases and J by 0 bases. This CDR3 region has 14 residues. The CDR3 DNA reads TGTGCCAGCAGCGGGACAGGCTACCAAGAGACCCAGTACTTC. It encodes CASSGTGYQETQYF.

The chain employs TRBV7-6 and TRBJ1-4; D is uncertain. Per the germline V gene, CDR1 is SGHVS and CDR2 is FNYEAQ. V lost 1 base and J lost 7, with 10 bases in between. The CDR3 is 14 residues long. CDR3 sequence: CASSLVRSREKLFF. CDR3 nucleotides: TGTGCCAGCAGCTTAGTCAGGAGTCGTGAAAAACTGTTTTTT.

The rearrangement links TRBV7-8 to TRBJ1-3, with D possibly TRBD1 on 5 matching bases. Per the germline V gene, CDR1 is SGHVS and CDR2 is FQNEAQ. CDR3 size: 16 residues. Trimming removed 5 bases at V and 0 bases at J, with 14 bases between. The CDR3 sequence: CASSPTGYISGNTIYF. As DNA, the CDR3 is TGTGCCAGCAGCCCAACAGGTTACATCTCTGGAAACACCATATATTTT.

There are a few counts of this clonotype. This rearrangement joins TRBV7-9 to TRBJ1-1, with a weak D call TRBD1 (5 bases). V lost 6 bases to trimming and J lost 6 bases, with 20 bases between them. CDR3 length: 15 amino acids. The germline CDR1 and CDR2 sequences are SEHNR and FQNEAQ (reference sequence). Here the CDR3 reads CASRPQQVGKPEAFF. CDR3 nucleotide sequence: TGTGCCAGCAGGCCTCAACAGGTAGGGAAGCCTGAAGCTTTCTTT.

This clonotype came up many times. V and J are TRBV7-2 and TRBJ1-2; D remains ambiguous. Germline V lookup: CDR1 SGHTA, CDR2 FQGNSA. This CDR3 contains 12 residues. Trimming left V 1 base short and J 5 bases short, with 5 bases between. Here the CDR3 reads CASSLVLYGYTF. The CDR3 nucleotides are TGTGCCAGCAGCTTAGTCCTGTATGGCTACACCTTC.

This chain joins TRBV2 and TRBJ2-7; D may be TRBD1 (6 bases). The germline CDR1 and CDR2 sequences are SNHLY and FYNNEI. V lost 6 bases and J lost 2, with 11 bases in between. The CDR3 extends over 13 amino acids. CDR3 bases: TGTGCCAGCAGGTGGACAGTGGCCTACGAGCAGTACTTC. Translated: CASRWTVAYEQYF.

CDR3 in amino acids: CASSRTGGPGLFF. The CDR3 DNA is TGTGCCAGCAGTCGAACCGGCGGACCCGGCCTGTTTTTT. The chain joins TRBV25-1 to TRBJ1-4; no reliable D call. This CDR3 region has 13 residues. Trimming stripped 5 bases from V and 14 bases from J, with 18 bases between. Germline V gene lookup returns CDR1 MGHDK and CDR2 SYGVNS.

This clonotype turned up a few times. DNA of the CDR3: TGTGCCAGCAGCGCCGGGTTGGGGACACCGCGGTTCGCCCAGCATTTT. Its translation: CASSAGLGTPRFAQHF. The chain links TRBV9 to TRBJ1-5; possibly TRBD1 for D (6 bases). The CDR3 is 16 residues long. Germline loops: CDR1 SGDLS, CDR2 YYNGEE. V was shortened by 3 bases and J by 11 bases, with 24 bases between the two germline ends.

This clonotype was recorded at least ten times. The chain has TRBV5-6 and TRBJ2-3; no clear D gene. This CDR3 contains 11 residues. Germline CDR1 and CDR2: SGHDT and YYEEEE. The V end lost 4 bases, the J end lost 3 bases, and 3 bases lay between the germline ends. CDR3 protein: CASSQTDTQYF. The CDR3 DNA is TGTGCCAGCAGCCAAACAGATACGCAGTATTTT.

This clonotype was found a few times. The chain uses TRBV6-2 or TRBV6-3 and TRBJ2-2; D possibly corresponds to TRBD1 (6 bases). V lost 5 bases and J lost 5, with 15 bases in between. The CDR3 contains 15 residues. In germline, CDR1 is MNHEY, CDR2 SVGEGT. CDR3 region: CASSRRPGVTGELFF. The CDR3 region has the DNA TGTGCCAGCAGTCGCCGACCAGGGGTTACCGGGGAGCTGTTTTTT.

This clonotype showed up just a few times. The chain has TRBV4-2 and TRBJ2-3; D is ambiguous. CDR1 is LGHNA and CDR2 is YNFKEQ in the germline V gene. There are 14 residues in the CDR3. The V and J ends lost 0 bases and 5 bases respectively, with 9 bases between them. This CDR3 is CASSQDQIGDTQYF. CDR3 nucleotides: TGTGCCAGCAGCCAAGACCAGATCGGAGATACGCAGTATTTT.

This clonotype was detected many times. The chain joins TRBV5-1 to TRBJ2-7; TRBD1 might be the D (6 bases). The V gene lost 0 bases and the J gene lost 6 bases, with 13 bases spanning the gap. The CDR3 loop spans 14 amino acids. Per germline, CDR1 SGHRS and CDR2 YFSETQ. Written as DNA, the CDR3 is TGCGCCAGCAGCTTGGACAGGGAACTGAGCGAGCAGTACTTC. Its translation is CASSLDRELSEQYF.

This clonotype was seen more than once but under ten times. This rearrangement joins TRBV19 to TRBJ2-5; 11 bases align to TRBD2. The CDR3 has 16 residues. The V gene end was trimmed by 3 bases and the J gene end by 5 bases; junction bases not matched to a gene: 8. Germline loops: CDR1 LNHDA, CDR2 SQIVND (reference sequence). CDR3 DNA: TGTGCCAGTAGTATCGCTAGCGGGGGGTTCGGGGAGACCCAGTACTTC. It encodes CASSIASGGFGETQYF.

In its sample, this clonotype was seen a few times. The rearrangement joins TRBV12-3 or TRBV12-4 to TRBJ1-2; 8 nucleotides align to TRBD1. The CDR3 is 12 amino acids. Trimming at V came to 4 bases and at J to 8 bases, leaving 3 bases not matched to a gene. The CDR3 DNA is TGTGCCAGCAGTTGGGGGACAGGCGGCTACACCTTC. Translation: CASSWGTGGYTF.

This clonotype has just a few counts. The V call is TRBV4-3, the J call TRBJ2-7; D is uncertain. The CDR3 contains 13 residues. V was clipped by 0 bases and J by 4 bases, with 7 bases between them. In germline, CDR1 is LGHNA, CDR2 YSLEER. The chain's CDR3 is CASSQDLNYEQYF. DNA for the CDR3: TGCGCCAGCAGCCAAGACTTAAATTACGAGCAGTACTTC.

This clonotype was found a few times. The chain is built from TRBV4-1 and TRBJ2-3; no clear D. The CDR3 is 13 residues long. Trimming left V 0 bases short and J 4 bases short, with 5 bases between. Germline CDR1 reads MGHRA; CDR2 reads YSYEKL. CDR3 nucleotide sequence: TGCGCCAGCAGCCAAGAACTGCCAGATACGCAGTATTTT. Amino acids: CASSQELPDTQYF.

This clonotype was counted at least ten times. The chain combines TRBV12-3 or TRBV12-4 with TRBJ1-3, with D unresolved. V was cut by 0 bases and J by 2 bases, with 5 bases left in between. The CDR3 has 14 amino acids. The CDR3 loop is CASSLAGTGNTIYF. CDR3 DNA sequence: TGTGCCAGCAGTTTAGCAGGGACTGGAAACACCATATATTTT.

A note on this clonotype: At one boundary the junction diverges from the germline segment, which might be a read error. The chain carries TRBV5-8 and TRBJ1-1, with unresolved D. The length of the CDR3 is 13 residues. CDR1 SGHTS and CDR2 YDEGEE come from the germline V gene. The CDR3 bases are TGTGCCATCAGCCCCGACCGAGACACTGAAGCTTTCTTT. Translated: CAISPDRDTEAFF.